This section outlines one T cell receptor beta chain sequence together with its context. Antigen: not known. The data stem from a study of metastatic and nonmetastatic thyroid tumors. For the study at large: Repertoire comparison spanned blood and tumor or nodule tissue of malignant and benign thyroid patients. Study findings and constraints: Malignant thyroid tumors reportedly had TCR beta diversity that was significantly higher than in benign nodules, in blood and tumor.

Ahead of thyroid surgery, no patient had received treatment of any kind. In the authors' workflow: Between-group CDR3 differences, defined by clinicopathological status, yielded a distant-metastasis classifier for papillary thyroid cancer. TCRdb reassembled clones from the PCR reads with MiXCR. The V and J calls reflect TCRdb's pipeline rather than the authors' work. The sample lists about 22,000 clones, approximately 15% occurring once. This CDR3 is built from 15 residues. V was pared by 1 base and J by 4 bases, with 9 bases of the junction left unmatched. Germline V gene sequence: CDR1 DFQATT, CDR2 SNEGSKA (reference sequence).

The sequence came from a female donor with papillary thyroid cancer or a benign thyroid nodule (not recorded which). Some clones in this sample may be carry-over from other donors' samples. The chain uses TRBV20-1 and TRBJ2-5; 7 bases agree with TRBD2. Material: tumor tissue. Here the CDR3 reads CSARAGGSFRETQYF. The CDR3 region has the DNA TGCAGTGCTAGAGCGGGAGGTTCGTTTCGAGAGACCCAGTACTTC.